This T cell receptor (beta chain) stems from a study of blood T cell repertoires in COVID-19. This clone was recorded only once. Germline V gives CDR1 SGDLS, CDR2 YYNGEE. The length of the CDR3 is 14 residues. The V segment lost 3 bases and the J segment 8 bases; nucleotides outside the gene matches: 8. The table came from immunoSEQ multiplex PCR; TCRdb's copy has only in-frame clones and leaves some out. This repertoire shows about 180,000 clones, about 81% found once; its top ten account for over 9.5%. The chain recombines TRBV9 with TRBJ1-2; 9 bases match TRBD1. The receptor was isolated from a woman of 80 years or more with COVID-19, enrolled during active disease. Sequenced sample: peripheral blood. The CDR3 sequence: CASSDGDRAKGYTF. The DNA of the CDR3 is TGTGCCAGCAGCGACGGGGACAGGGCAAAAGGCTACACCTTC.